These 17 T cell receptor beta chains were sequenced from one sample in a study of cytomegalovirus exposure and HLA in healthy donors. Assay: immunoSEQ multiplex PCR; the TCRdb copy retains only in-frame clones and omits some. The sample holds about 140,000 clones; around 90% are singletons and the top ten take 7.9%. Sequencing input: PBMCs. These receptors came from a woman younger than 30 in good health and CMV-seropositive.

V gene TRBV4-3 combines with J gene TRBJ2-3; the D is unclear. The V end lost 0 bases, the J end lost 6 bases, and 16 bases lay between the germline ends. The CDR3 covers 16 residues. From germline, CDR1 is LGHNA and CDR2 YSLEER. The CDR3 spells CASSQDIRDLGDTQYF. The CDR3 DNA follows: TGCGCCAGCAGCCAAGATATACGAGACCTCGGGGATACGCAGTATTTT.

This chain links TRBV27 with TRBJ1-2; 9 bases agree with TRBD1. With 4 bases clipped from V and 4 bases from J, the junction kept 4 bases outside the gene matches. The V gene's germline CDR1 is MNHEY and CDR2 SMNVEV (reference sequence). This CDR3 has 14 amino acids. The CDR3 coding sequence is TGTGCCAGCAGTTCGGGACAGGGCGGCTATGGCTACACCTTC. Translated: CASSSGQGGYGYTF.

The V and J genes are TRBV13 and TRBJ2-7, with 13 bases fitting TRBD2. The CDR3 sequence is 17 residues long. After removal of 0 bases from V and 2 bases from J, the junction contained 4 bases not matched to a gene. In germline, CDR1 is PRHDT, CDR2 FYEKMQ (reference sequence). The CDR3 DNA follows: TGTGCCAGCAGCTTAGGAACACTAGCGGGAGGGACCTACGAGCAGTACTTC. Amino acids: CASSLGTLAGGTYEQYF.

The V call is TRBV5-4, the J call TRBJ2-7, with a possible D match to TRBD1 (7 bases). V was cut by 4 bases and J by 5 bases, with 16 bases left in between. The V gene's germline CDR1 is SGHNT and CDR2 YYREEE (reference sequence). This CDR3 comprises 14 residues. The DNA for the CDR3 is TGTGCCAGCAGCACTCGACAGGGACTCGACGAGCAGTACTTC. Residues: CASSTRQGLDEQYF.

This clone came up a few times. This chain connects TRBV19 to TRBJ1-1; no clear D. CDR1 is LNHDA and CDR2 is SQIVND in the germline V gene (reference sequence). This CDR3 contains 13 residues. V dropped 2 bases and J dropped 5 bases, with 9 bases sitting between them. CDR3 in DNA: TGTGCCAGTAGTATAACGAGAGGTACTGAAGCTTTCTTT. Translation: CASSITRGTEAFF.

The chain joins TRBV5-8 to TRBJ1-3; 7 bases fit TRBD1. The ends lost 4 bases at V and 1 base at J; junction bases unmatched: 2. The CDR3 is 14 residues long. Germline V gives CDR1 SGHTS, CDR2 YDEGEE. The CDR3 loop reads CASSLGQSGNTIYF. The CDR3 DNA sequence: TGTGCCAGCAGCCTGGGACAGTCTGGAAACACCATATATTTT.

This clone has a handful of counts. The chain carries TRBV5-8 and TRBJ2-1; TRBD2 matches at 14 bases. CDR3 length: 20 amino acids. The J segment lost 2 bases and the V segment lost 6 bases, leaving 16 bases of the junction unmatched. Germline CDR1 SGHTS, CDR2 YDEGEE. CDR3 sequence: CASTYNRLAGGPRTYNEQFF. The CDR3 coding sequence is TGTGCCAGCACCTATAATAGACTAGCGGGAGGGCCTAGGACCTACAATGAGCAGTTCTTC.

The J gene is TRBJ2-2, the V gene TRBV7-3, with 8 bases that match TRBD2. CDR3 size: 17 residues. The trim removed 4 bases at V and 8 bases at J, leaving 15 bases unmatched. The germline V gene encodes CDR1 SGHTA and CDR2 FQGTGA. CDR3 nucleotide sequence: TGTGCCAGCAGCTCCTCCCATAGCGGGACCAGTAGAGGGGAGCTGTTTTTT. This codes for CASSSSHSGTSRGELFF.

Remarks on this clone: The junction departs from germline at one end; a sequencing error may be responsible. The rearrangement joins TRBV7-9 to TRBJ1-4; D remains ambiguous. Germline V CDR1 and CDR2: SEHNR, FQNEAQ (reference sequence). The CDR3 spans 15 residues. The CDR3 spells CASSLNGAGFSVLVF. CDR3 DNA sequence: TGTGCCAGCAGCTTGAACGGCGCGGGTTTTTCGGTTCTCGTTTTT.

In its sample, this clone was seen once. The V and J genes are TRBV6-1 and TRBJ2-1, with unresolved D. Germline V gene lookup returns CDR1 MNHNS and CDR2 SASEGT. The CDR3 is 15 residues long. V shed 6 bases and J shed 2 bases, with 14 bases lying between them. CDR3 protein: CASSEYGSTYNEQFF. Here the CDR3 DNA reads TGTGCCAGCAGCGAGTACGGGTCTACCTACAATGAGCAGTTCTTC.

This CDR3 is CASRLGHADDEQFF. The CDR3 DNA reads as TGCGCCAGCAGACTTGGACACGCGGACGATGAGCAGTTCTTC. This sequence joins TRBV5-1 and TRBJ2-1; D is possibly TRBD1 (5 bases). This CDR3 contains 14 residues. With 5 bases removed from V and 8 bases from J, the gap between germline ends came to 17 bases. CDR1 is SGHRS, CDR2 YFSETQ, per germline.

This clone is a singleton in its sample. The J gene is TRBJ2-2, the V gene TRBV12-5; TRBD2 is a possible D gene (6 bases). Trimming left V 1 base short and J 4 bases short, with 10 bases between. The CDR3 is 15 residues long. Germline V lookup: CDR1 LGHNT, CDR2 FRNRAP. The CDR3 region is CASGLGDWGTGELFF. As DNA, the CDR3 is TGTGCTAGTGGTTTGGGGGACTGGGGCACCGGGGAGCTGTTTTTT.

CDR3: CSVEGTVGNTIYF. In DNA, the CDR3 is TGCAGCGTTGAAGGAACAGTAGGAAACACCATATATTTT. The chain carries TRBV29-1 and TRBJ1-3; no reliable D call. Germline V gene data show CDR1 as SQVTM and CDR2 as ANQGSEA. The CDR3 covers 13 residues. V shed 1 base and J shed 4 bases, with 8 bases lying between them.

This clone was recorded a few times. The gene calls are TRBV9 and TRBJ2-5; 8 bases are a match to TRBD2. J was trimmed by 3 bases and V by 0 bases; bases with no gene match: 1. This CDR3 has 14 residues. Germline V gene lookup returns CDR1 SGDLS and CDR2 YYNGEE. This chain's CDR3 is CASSVGAGEETQYF. The CDR3 DNA sequence: TGTGCCAGCAGCGTAGGAGCGGGAGAAGAGACCCAGTACTTC.

The chain combines TRBV5-4 with TRBJ1-5, with D possibly TRBD1 on 5 matching bases. Germline V gene lookup returns CDR1 SGHNT and CDR2 YYREEE (reference sequence). The CDR3 is 13 residues long. Trimming removed 4 bases from V and 4 bases from J, with 9 bases in between. The CDR3 nucleotides read TGTGCCAGCAGCCCCGACAGAAATCAGCCCCAGCATTTT. This translates into CASSPDRNQPQHF.

The J gene is TRBJ1-1, the V gene TRBV7-6; 7 bases line up with TRBD1. The CDR3 runs to 16 residues. Trimming removed 1 base from V and 0 bases from J; junction bases left unmatched: 5. Germline V gives CDR1 SGHVS, CDR2 FNYEAQ. The CDR3: CASSLDMTGMNTEAFF. CDR3 sequence (DNA): TGTGCCAGCAGCTTAGACATGACAGGGATGAACACTGAAGCTTTCTTT.

The V call is TRBV19, the J call TRBJ1-1; D ambiguous. Trimming left V 5 bases short and J 6 bases short, with 13 bases between. Per germline, CDR1 LNHDA and CDR2 SQIVND (reference sequence). The CDR3 has 13 amino acids. The CDR3 region has the DNA TGTGCCAGTAGTGCAGGCCCCATGGCTGAAGCTTTCTTT. It codes for CASSAGPMAEAFF.